The 13 T cell receptor beta chains reported below all come from one sample, sequenced in a study of blood T cells in healthy people across ages. Together with a sample-barcoded 5' primer, a J-beta primer mix was included in a second PCR lasting roughly 7 to 11 cycles. TCRdb re-called the 5' RACE reads through MiXCR, storing one row per CDR3 protein. The sample has roughly 2 million distinct CDR3 sequences; around half are singletons. Sequences were obtained from blood. The receptors stem from a woman in her thirties or forties in good health.

The chain is built from TRBV20-1 and TRBJ2-7, with D possibly matching TRBD1 (6 bases). Trimming removed 5 bases from V and 3 bases from J, with 17 bases in between. CDR3 length: 14 amino acids. Germline loops: CDR1 DFQATT, CDR2 SNEGSKA (reference sequence). The CDR3 coding sequence is TGCAGTGCTGGCGGCAGGGGTCTTATCTACGAGCAGTACTTC. As protein: CSAGGRGLIYEQYF.

This chain uses TRBV13 with TRBJ2-5; D gene unclear. Germline V lookup: CDR1 PRHDT, CDR2 FYEKMQ (reference sequence). CDR3 length: 13 amino acids. Trimming removed 5 bases at V and 1 base at J, with 8 bases between. CDR3 in amino acids: CASSPEPQETQYF. As DNA, the CDR3 is TGTGCCAGCAGCCCTGAGCCCCAAGAGACCCAGTACTTC.

This clonotype was counted once. V usage is TRBV5-1 and J usage is TRBJ2-1; D perhaps matches TRBD1 (6 bases). The end of the DNA is better explained by TRBJ2-7, so the J call may be wrong. From germline, CDR1 is SGHRS and CDR2 YFSETQ. This CDR3 region has 14 residues. The CDR3 DNA is TGCGCCAGCAGCTTCAGGGGTTCCTACAATGAGCAGTACTTC. Translated, it gives CASSFRGSYNEQYF.

This sequence joins TRBV5-1 and TRBJ2-1, with D unclear. The CDR3 is made up of 16 amino acids. The V gene's germline CDR1 is SGHRS and CDR2 YFSETQ. Trimming took 1 base from V and 0 from J, leaving 11 bases between them. The CDR3 bases are TGCGCCAGCAGCTTGAGGTCGGGCTTCTCCTACAATGAGCAGTTCTTC. Protein: CASSLRSGFSYNEQFF.

The gene calls are TRBV7-2 and TRBJ1-1, with D possibly being TRBD1 (5 bases). The CDR3 loop spans 18 amino acids. Trimming took off 0 bases at V and 6 bases at J, with 23 bases between the two ends. Germline V gene data show CDR1 as SGHTA and CDR2 as FQGNSA. The CDR3 loop is CASSLAPNRGRSGAEAFF. CDR3 nucleotides: TGTGCCAGCAGCTTAGCCCCCAACCGGGGGAGGAGTGGCGCTGAAGCTTTCTTT.

This rearrangement joins TRBV9 to TRBJ2-5; D is perhaps TRBD1 (6 bases). CDR1 is SGDLS and CDR2 is YYNGEE in the germline V gene. This CDR3 comprises 15 residues. The V end was cut by 4 bases, the J end by 6 bases, with 19 bases between. As DNA, the CDR3 is TGTGCCAGCAGCCGCCAACAGGGTACCTCGAAGACCCAGTACTTC. Encoded protein: CASSRQQGTSKTQYF.

This clonotype was picked up one time. The chain uses TRBV6-2 or TRBV6-3 and TRBJ1-2; D unclear. The CDR3 spans 13 residues. The germline V gene encodes CDR1 MNHEY and CDR2 SVGEGT. Trimming removed 4 bases at V and 4 bases at J, with 10 bases between. CDR3 DNA: TGTGCCAGCAGTTCCACAGCTTTCTATGGCTACACCTTC. It specifies CASSSTAFYGYTF.

About this clonotype: At one boundary the junction diverges from the germline segment, which might be a read error. V gene TRBV6-1 combines with J gene TRBJ1-6; 8 nucleotides align to TRBD1. Germline V lookup: CDR1 MNHNS, CDR2 SASEGT. The CDR3 extends over 15 amino acids. The CDR3 is CACRGPGSYNSPLHF. The CDR3 nucleotides read TGTGCCTGCAGGGGGCCGGGGTCCTATAATTCACCCCTCCACTTT.

V and J are TRBV6-2 or TRBV6-3 and TRBJ2-5; D ambiguous. The J call is in doubt because the DNA end fits TRBJ2-7 better. Germline CDR1 reads MNHEY; CDR2 reads SVGEGT. The CDR3 runs to 11 residues. Here the CDR3 DNA reads TGTGCCAGCCTGGAGCCAAACGAGCAGTACTTC. Its protein is CASLEPNEQYF.

This clonotype came up many times. This chain uses TRBV11-1 with TRBJ2-4, with 7 positions matching TRBD2. This CDR3 is 15 amino acids long. The junction had 13 bases not matched to a gene; V was cut back by 7 bases and J by 7 bases. Germline CDR1 reads SGHAT; CDR2 reads FQDESV (reference sequence). The CDR3 protein is CASTRGEIGPNIQYF. The CDR3 bases are TGTGCCAGCACCCGGGGGGAGATAGGCCCTAACATTCAGTACTTC. Drawing the rest from reference TRBV11-1 and TRBJ2-4, the complete variable domain is EAEVAQSPRYKITEKSQAVAFWCDPISGHATLYWYRQILGQGPELLVQFQDESVVDDSQLPKDRFSAERLKGVDSTLKIQPAELGDSAMYLCASTRGEIGPNIQYFGAGTRLSVL.

This clonotype has more than one count but fewer than ten. The rearrangement links TRBV9 to TRBJ1-2; D is unclear. The CDR3 sequence is 14 residues long. Trimming pared 4 bases from V and 0 bases from J, leaving 10 bases between. Germline V gene sequence: CDR1 SGDLS, CDR2 YYNGEE. The CDR3 DNA reads TGTGCCAGCAGCATCAACGGAGCTAACTATGGCTACACCTTC. Translation gives CASSINGANYGYTF.

The chain recombines TRBV7-9 with TRBJ2-1; D is perhaps TRBD2 (6 bases). Trimming took off 0 bases at V and 0 bases at J, with 15 bases between the two ends. This CDR3 contains 18 residues. Germline values: CDR1 SEHNR, CDR2 FQNEAQ (reference sequence). CDR3 DNA sequence: TGTGCCAGCAGCTTAGCGGTTGACGTGGGGGGCTCCTACAATGAGCAGTTCTTC. Its translation: CASSLAVDVGGSYNEQFF.

The chain employs TRBV29-1 and TRBJ2-5; no reliable D call. This CDR3 is 12 amino acids long. The germline V gene has CDR1 SQVTM and CDR2 ANQGSEA. The V and J ends lost 1 base and 5 bases respectively, with 8 bases between them. The CDR3: CSVEGPRETQYF. CDR3 in DNA: TGCAGCGTTGAAGGTCCGAGGGAGACCCAGTACTTC.